Following are 24 T cell receptor delta chains from one sample sequenced in a study of Vδ1+ human thymocytes. Study-wide results and caveats: Thymic TRG and TRD repertoires appeared highly polyclonal.

Extracted RNA was reverse transcribed into cDNA. Pooled V-gene forward primers with one constant-region reverse primer generated the CDR3 amplicons by multiplex PCR. TCRdb re-called the multiplex PCR reads through CATT. The sample yields approximately 25,000 delta-chain clones, over 25% seen once. The antigens of these receptors remain unknown. The material sequenced was Vdelta1+ gamma-delta thymocytes from the thymus. The sample's subset: FACS-sorted CD3+ TCRalphabeta- TCRVdelta1+ TCRVdelta2- thymocytes. The receptor set was obtained from a boy under two years old who had congenital heart surgery.

The chain couples TRDV1 to TRDJ1; D is perhaps TRDD3 (6 bases). Germline values: CDR1 TSWWSYY, CDR2 QGS. The V end was cut by 11 bases, the J end by 2 bases, with 27 bases between. The CDR3 is 17 residues long. CDR3 in DNA: TGTGCTATAGAGGAGCTGGAGGATAGATGGGGGACCGATAAACTCATCTTT. This codes for CAIEELEDRWGTDKLIF.

The table lists this clone with many counts. V is TRDV1 and J is TRDJ1; perhaps TRDD3 as D (8 bases). V was cut by 5 bases and J by 0 bases, with 34 bases left in between. The CDR3 extends over 22 amino acids. From germline, CDR1 is TSWWSYY and CDR2 QGS. The CDR3 spells CALGNAFLTTSYWGSHTDKLIF. Written as DNA, the CDR3 is TGTGCTCTTGGGAACGCCTTCCTCACAACCTCGTACTGGGGGTCCCACACCGATAAACTCATCTTT.

The chain is built from TRDV1 and TRDJ1, with 10 bases that match TRDD3. CDR3 length: 25 amino acids. CDR1 is TSWWSYY and CDR2 is QGS in the germline V gene. V was pared by 0 bases and J by 0 bases, with 28 bases of the junction left unmatched. The DNA for the CDR3 is TGTGCTCTTGGGGAACTAATGGGGCACGGCTCCCACGAGAACTGGGGGATCCCGTACACCGATAAACTCATCTTT. Its translation is CALGELMGHGSHENWGIPYTDKLIF.

The rearrangement joins TRDV1 to TRDJ1; 12 bases line up with TRDD3. The CDR3 consists of 15 residues. CDR1 and CDR2 (germline): TSWWSYY, QGS. J gave up 4 bases and V 8 bases, and 8 bases lay outside the gene matches. DNA of the CDR3: TGTGCTCTTTCCCCCACTGGGGGATACAGCGATAAACTCATCTTT. Amino acids: CALSPTGGYSDKLIF.

This clone was counted at least ten times. The V call is TRDV1, the J call TRDJ1, with 10 bases lining up with TRDD3. V shed 0 bases and J 2 bases; nucleotides not matched to a gene: 21. From germline, CDR1 is TSWWSYY and CDR2 QGS. The CDR3 length is 22 residues. The CDR3 DNA is TGTGCTCTTGGGGAACTAATGCGGTTTTCCGACCTGGGGGATAAGGGGACCGATAAACTCATCTTT. This encodes CALGELMRFSDLGDKGTDKLIF.

This clone occurred a few times. The J gene is TRDJ1, the V gene TRDV1, with 9 bases lining up with TRDD3. The CDR3 length is 20 residues. J gave up 2 bases and V 5 bases, and 21 bases lay outside the gene matches. The germline CDR1 and CDR2 sequences are TSWWSYY and QGS. The CDR3 spells CALGKAFRNWGTVVTDKLIF. Here the CDR3 DNA reads TGTGCTCTTGGGAAGGCCTTCCGTAACTGGGGGACTGTGGTTACCGATAAACTCATCTTT.

This clone was counted a single time. V and J are TRDV1 and TRDJ1; 8 bases fit TRDD3. V was pared by 5 bases and J by 7 bases, with 24 bases of the junction left unmatched. Germline CDR1 and CDR2: TSWWSYY and QGS. The CDR3 sequence is 19 residues long. This CDR3 is CALGLKAFTHVLGVCKLIF. CDR3 DNA sequence: TGTGCTCTTGGGCTCAAGGCCTTCACCCATGTACTGGGGGTTTGTAAACTCATCTTT.

This clone was observed a handful of times. The junction differs from germline at one of its ends, possibly a read error. The chain uses TRDV1 and TRDJ1; 8 bases agree with TRDD2. This CDR3 has 19 residues. Germline lookup yields CDR1 TSWWSYY and CDR2 QGS. The CDR3 region is CALGGLPTLAPRHTDKLTF. In nucleotides, the CDR3 is TGTGCTCTTGGGGGGCTTCCTACCCTGGCCCCCCGTCACACCGATAAACTCACCTTT.

The genes are TRDV1 and TRDJ1; 7 nucleotides agree with TRDD2. Trimming at V came to 5 bases and at J to 0 bases, leaving 15 bases not matched to a gene. The CDR3 is 18 residues long. Germline CDR1 is TSWWSYY and CDR2 is QGS. In DNA form, the CDR3 reads TGTGCTCTTGGGCATTCTTATTCCTACCGGCCTTACACCGATAAACTCATCTTT. Translated: CALGHSYSYRPYTDKLIF.

This clone was observed once. Other DNA sequences from this sample encode an identical CDR3 as well. This sequence joins TRDV1 and TRDJ1; TRDD3 aligns across 10 bases. Trimming took 0 bases from V and 0 from J; bases not matched to a gene: 13. Germline values: CDR1 TSWWSYY, CDR2 QGS. CDR3 length: 20 amino acids. The CDR3 bases are TGTGCTCTTGGGGAACTCGAAGGTTCTCCACTGGGGGATCACACCGATAAACTCATCTTT. Its translation: CALGELEGSPLGDHTDKLIF.

This clone rates as medium-sized. The genes are TRDV1 and TRDJ1; the match to TRDD3 covers 9 bases. V lost 4 bases to trimming and J lost 6 bases; unmatched junction nucleotides: 21. This CDR3 spans 19 amino acids. Germline assignment: CDR1 TSWWSYY and CDR2 QGS. CDR3: CALGGPLPTTGGTCNKLIF. The CDR3 nucleotides are TGTGCTCTTGGGGGTCCCTTACCTACTACTGGGGGAACGTGCAATAAACTCATCTTT.

The genes are TRDV1 and TRDJ1, with TRDD3 matching over 11 bases. Germline CDR1 TSWWSYY, CDR2 QGS. The CDR3 totals 23 residues. With 5 bases clipped from V and 0 bases from J, the junction kept 26 bases outside the gene matches. The CDR3 nucleotides are TGTGCTCTTGGGAAGATGGGCCAGGGCTCGTGGCTGGGGGATACCCAGTACACCGATAAACTCATCTTT. Translating it yields CALGKMGQGSWLGDTQYTDKLIF.

This clone appeared a few times. The genes are TRDV1 and TRDJ1; 11 bases line up with TRDD3. Germline loops: CDR1 TSWWSYY, CDR2 QGS. CDR3 size: 21 residues. V was clipped by 0 bases and J by 8 bases; unmatched bases: 23. The CDR3, as DNA: TGTGCTCTTGGGGAACTTCCTACAAATTCAAGCCACTGGGGGATATTGCCCAAACTCATCTTT. It is translated as CALGELPTNSSHWGILPKLIF.

The chain combines TRDV1 with TRDJ1, with TRDD3 identical over 8 bases. Trimming removed 5 bases from V and 5 bases from J; junction bases left unmatched: 13. Germline CDR1 reads TSWWSYY; CDR2 reads QGS. This CDR3 has 16 amino acids. The CDR3 DNA is TGTGCTCTTGGGTCGTCGGATCGGGATACGCAGGATAAACTCATCTTT. This gives the protein CALGSSDRDTQDKLIF.

In this sample, this clone is medium-sized. The sample has other DNA sequences that encode this CDR3 too. This chain joins TRDV1 and TRDJ1; TRDD3 aligns across 9 bases. Unmatched junction bases numbered 11, after V lost 0 bases and J lost 6 bases. The germline V gene has CDR1 TSWWSYY and CDR2 QGS. This CDR3 has 17 residues. The CDR3 DNA reads TGTGCTCTTGGGGAACTAGGCTTCCCCTGGGGGATCTATAAACTCATCTTT. The encoded protein is CALGELGFPWGIYKLIF.

This clone has more than one count but fewer than ten. The chain joins TRDV1 to TRDJ1; TRDD3 aligns across 10 bases. With 5 bases clipped from V and 0 bases from J, the junction kept 24 bases outside the gene matches. Germline V lookup: CDR1 TSWWSYY, CDR2 QGS. The CDR3 sequence is 22 residues long. The CDR3 loop is CALGTPGGSTRTGGSNTDKLIF. In DNA, the CDR3 is TGTGCTCTTGGGACCCCCGGTGGGTCCACCCGTACTGGGGGATCTAACACCGATAAACTCATCTTT.

J is TRDJ1 and V is TRDV1, with D perhaps TRDD3 (6 bases). CDR3 length equals 17 residues. Germline CDR1 is TSWWSYY and CDR2 is QGS. Trimming pared 4 bases from V and 0 bases from J, leaving 18 bases between. CDR3 residues: CALGGLRTGLYTDKLIF. The CDR3 nucleotides read TGTGCTCTTGGGGGACTACGTACTGGGTTGTACACCGATAAACTCATCTTT.

V gene TRDV1 combines with J gene TRDJ1; 8 nucleotides align to TRDD3. The CDR3 runs 18 residues. The trim removed 3 bases at V and 2 bases at J, leaving 14 bases unmatched. The germline CDR1 and CDR2 sequences are TSWWSYY and QGS. The CDR3 here is CALGDNIPGGPGTDKLIF. CDR3 nucleotides: TGTGCTCTTGGGGACAACATTCCTGGGGGACCGGGGACCGATAAACTCATCTTT.

This clone was observed a few times. The J gene is TRDJ1, the V gene TRDV1, with 8 bases matching TRDD3. CDR1 TSWWSYY and CDR2 QGS come from the germline V gene. This CDR3 spans 23 amino acids. J was trimmed by 0 bases and V by 5 bases; bases with no gene match: 29. The CDR3: CALGNVQSLLPKLYWGDTDKLIF. For the CDR3, the DNA is TGTGCTCTTGGGAACGTTCAATCACTACTCCCCAAACTGTACTGGGGGGACACCGATAAACTCATCTTT.

This clone was recorded once. With the J gene uncalled, the V gene is TRDV1. This CDR3 has 9 amino acids. The germline gives CDR1 TSWWSYY, CDR2 QGS. The CDR3 DNA reads TGTGCTCTTGGGGCCCAGGCCTTCTTC. Amino acid sequence: CALGAQAFF.

A note on this clone: Other nucleotide sequences from this sample produce the same CDR3. V usage is TRDV1 and J usage is TRDJ1, with D perhaps given as TRDD2 or TRDD3 (9 bases each). The CDR3 spans 26 residues. V lost 4 bases, J lost 2 bases, and 47 bases lay in between. Per germline, CDR1 TSWWSYY and CDR2 QGS. The CDR3 loop reads CALGAPKRPPGLPTFGGIQKTDKLIF. The CDR3 DNA is TGTGCTCTTGGGGCCCCGAAGAGGCCACCTGGCCTTCCTACGTTCGGGGGGATACAGAAGACCGATAAACTCATCTTT.

This clone was observed a few times. The chain couples TRDV1 to TRDJ1; TRDD3 is a possible D gene (6 bases). The CDR3 is 18 amino acids. The ends were cut back, 1 base at V and 0 bases at J, with 18 bases in the middle. Germline V gene sequence: CDR1 TSWWSYY, CDR2 QGS. In nucleotides, the CDR3 is TGTGCTCTTGGGGAACCCCTATGTGGGATAGAGTACACCGATAAACTCATCTTT. Translation gives CALGEPLCGIEYTDKLIF.

This chain joins TRDV1 and TRDJ1; TRDD3 aligns across 12 bases. After removal of 1 base from V and 3 bases from J, the junction contained 15 bases not matched to a gene. The germline V gene has CDR1 TSWWSYY and CDR2 QGS. The CDR3 covers 20 residues. The CDR3, as DNA: TGTGCTCTTGGGGAACCCAGGCCTTCCGAGTACTGGGGGATACCCGATAAACTCATCTTT. Residues: CALGEPRPSEYWGIPDKLIF.

The chain is built from TRDV1 and TRDJ1; D is ambiguous. This CDR3 is 13 amino acids long. V dropped 2 bases and J dropped 10 bases, with 14 bases sitting between them. Germline V gene data show CDR1 as TSWWSYY and CDR2 as QGS. The chain's CDR3 is CALGEVSPGRLIF. DNA for the CDR3: TGTGCTCTTGGGGAAGTTTCCCCCGGGAGACTCATCTTT.